This is a list of T cell receptor beta chains from one sample in a study of PD-1 blockade in classical Hodgkin lymphoma. Only in-frame clones appear in the TCRdb table, and some are missing; sequencing was by immunoSEQ multiplex PCR. The sample holds around 25,000 clones, roughly 78% seen once. The source material was peripheral blood mononuclear cells (PBMCs), sampled before the second cycle of nivolumab. The receptors derive from a human donor with classical Hodgkin lymphoma. The CDR3 runs from the conserved cysteine through the conserved F or W. The D gene is left open where the match is weak. Clone sizes are given selectively: once, few, many, or a class where the clone is expanded.

>TRBJ1-1|NA|TRBV7-2|NA
CASSLEFRRSGTEAFF
TGTGCCAGCAGCTTAGAATTCCGGCGCTCCGGTACTGAAGCTTTCTTT
>TRBJ1-6|TRBD1|TRBV30|NA
CAWSAGQAYNSPLHF
TGTGCCTGGAGTGCCGGACAGGCCTATAATTCACCCCTCCACTTT
>TRBJ2-7|TRBD1|TRBV4-3|NA
CASSPGQGWEQYF
TGCGCCAGCAGTCCTGGACAGGGCTGGGAGCAGTACTTC
>TRBJ2-3|TRBD1|TRBV18|NA
CASSPPTGAVDTQYF
TGTGCCAGCTCGCCACCGACAGGGGCCGTAGATACGCAGTATTTT
>TRBJ1-4|NA|TRBV19|NA
CASSSDGGKLFF
TGTGCCAGTAGCTCCGACGGAGGAAAACTGTTTTTT
>TRBJ2-7|TRBD1|TRBV19|NA
CASSGRRSFGTGEQYF
TGTGCCAGTAGTGGGCGGCGGTCTTTTGGGACAGGCGAGCAGTACTTC
>TRBJ2-7|NA|TRBV9|few
CASSVGGAGATSYEQYF
TGTGCCAGCAGCGTAGGCGGTGCGGGGGCCACGTCCTACGAGCAGTACTTC
>TRBJ1-2|NA|TRBV11-1|NA
CASSLWGDYGYTF
TGTGCCAGCAGCTTATGGGGGGACTATGGCTACACCTTC
>TRBJ1-4|NA|TRBV6-6|NA
CASSQGGEKLFF
TGTGCCAGCAGTCAGGGAGGGGAAAAACTGTTTTTT
>TRBJ1-4|TRBD1|TRBV28|once
CASSSDRGATNEKLFF
TGTGCCAGCAGTTCCGACAGGGGTGCAACTAATGAAAAACTGTTTTTT
>TRBJ2-7|NA|TRBV5-4|NA
CASSFTPYEQYF
TGTGCCAGCAGCTTTACCCCCTACGAGCAGTACTTC
>TRBJ1-2|NA|TRBV15|once
CATSRDADNYGYTF
TGTGCCACCAGCAGAGATGCGGATAACTATGGCTACACCTTC
>TRBJ2-7|NA|TRBV6-5|NA
CASSLDGSYEQYF
TGTGCCAGCAGCCTTGATGGGTCCTACGAGCAGTACTTC
>TRBJ1-2|TRBD1|TRBV10-3|NA
CAISRGGDYGYTF
TGTGCCATCAGCCGAGGGGGCGACTATGGCTACACCTTC
>TRBJ2-7|NA|TRBV4-3|NA
CASSQGTRDYEQYF
TGCGCCAGCAGCCAAGGGACCCGAGACTACGAGCAGTACTTC
>TRBJ2-3|NA|TRBV5-4|NA
CASALGGGSADTQYF
TGTGCCAGCGCTTTAGGGGGGGGCAGCGCAGATACGCAGTATTTT
>TRBJ2-1|NA|TRBV10-1|NA
CASRDSGGNEQFF
TGCGCCAGCAGGGACTCGGGTGGGAATGAGCAGTTCTTC
>TRBJ2-2|NA|TRBV9|medium-sized
CASSVSRTGELFF
TGTGCCAGCAGCGTAAGCAGAACCGGGGAGCTGTTTTTT
>TRBJ1-2|NA|TRBV4-2|NA
CASSQLDIPNYGYTF
TGTGCCAGCAGCCAACTGGACATCCCTAACTATGGCTACACCTTC
>TRBJ1-1|NA|TRBV5-6|NA
CASSLGGDEAFF
TGTGCCAGCAGCTTGGGTGGTGATGAAGCTTTCTTT
>TRBJ2-3|NA|TRBV19|few
CASSELPKADTQYF
TGTGCCAGTAGCGAACTTCCAAAGGCAGATACGCAGTATTTT
>TRBJ1-1|NA|TRBV4-3|NA
CASSQVKGTEAFF
TGCGCCAGCAGCCAAGTGAAGGGCACTGAAGCTTTCTTT
>TRBJ2-2|NA|TRBV10-2|NA
CASRMMLNTGELFF
TGCGCCAGCAGGATGATGCTAAACACCGGGGAGCTGTTTTTT
>TRBJ2-7|NA|TRBV18|NA
CASSGSSQYEQYF
TGTGCCAGCTCGGGCTCCTCCCAATACGAGCAGTACTTC
>TRBJ2-1|NA|TRBV9|few
CASSEHPDSYNEQFF
TGTGCCAGCAGCGAACACCCTGACTCCTACAATGAGCAGTTCTTC
>TRBJ1-5|NA|TRBV7-9|few
CASSLGGRSGISNQPQHF
TGTGCCAGCAGCTTAGGTGGACGATCGGGCATTAGCAATCAGCCCCAGCATTTT
>TRBJ1-1|NA|TRBV27|once
CASSLSWGGENTEAFF
TGTGCCAGCAGTTTATCATGGGGGGGCGAGAACACTGAAGCTTTCTTT
>TRBJ2-5|TRBD2|TRBV9|few
CASSVGVAGTETQYF
TGTGCCAGCAGCGTAGGGGTAGCGGGGACAGAGACCCAGTACTTC
>TRBJ1-2|NA|TRBV28|few
CASSLRGSTGLNGYTF
TGTGCCAGCAGTTTAAGGGGGAGCACAGGGTTGAATGGCTACACCTTC
>TRBJ2-1|NA|TRBV6-4|NA
CASSDSNEQFF
TGTGCCAGCAGTGACTCGAATGAGCAGTTCTTC
>TRBJ2-7|NA|TRBV5-4|NA
CASSPTPADDYEQYF
TGTGCCAGCAGTCCAACCCCGGCGGATGACTACGAGCAGTACTTC
>TRBJ2-5|TRBD2|TRBV7-9|NA
CASSLWWTETSGQETQYF
TGTGCCAGCAGCTTATGGTGGACGGAGACTAGCGGACAAGAGACCCAGTACTTC
>TRBJ2-2|NA|TRBV5-1|NA
CASSNNGRGGELFF
TGCGCCAGCAGCAATAACGGTCGAGGCGGGGAGCTGTTTTTT
>TRBJ2-3|TRBD2|TRBV6-1|NA
CATRSGGAGDTQYF
TGTGCCACTAGAAGCGGGGGGGCGGGAGATACGCAGTATTTT
>TRBJ2-2|NA|TRBV7-9|NA
CASSLGASSSPFF
TGTGCCAGCAGCTTAGGGGCCTCCAGTTCGCCGTTTTTT
>TRBJ1-4|NA|TRBV4-3|few
CASSPTPRYNEKLFF
TGCGCCAGCAGCCCCACCCCCAGGTATAATGAAAAACTGTTTTTT
>TRBJ1-5|NA|TRBV28|NA
CASFGLVSNQPQHF
TGTGCCAGCTTCGGTTTAGTAAGCAATCAGCCCCAGCATTTT
>TRBJ1-4|TRBD1|TRBV12-5|NA
CASGLALRDSGNEKLFF
TGTGCTAGTGGTTTGGCCCTCCGGGACAGCGGAAATGAAAAACTGTTTTTT
>TRBJ1-2|TRBD1|TRBV28|few
CASRPGQGNYGYTF
TGTGCCAGCAGGCCGGGACAGGGTAACTATGGCTACACCTTC
>TRBJ1-2|TRBD1|TRBV19|once
CASSIGQGPYGYTF
TGTGCCAGTAGCATCGGACAGGGACCCTATGGCTACACCTTC
>TRBJ2-2|NA|TRBV10-1|NA
CASQPVRTPTGELFF
TGCGCCAGCCAGCCCGTTCGGACCCCGACCGGGGAGCTGTTTTTT
>TRBJ1-2|NA|TRBV6-1|NA
CASNRDGANYGYTF
TGTGCCAGCAACAGGGATGGAGCTAACTATGGCTACACCTTC
>TRBJ2-7|TRBD1|TRBV9|NA
CASSPGTGVEEQYF
TGTGCCAGCAGCCCCGGGACAGGGGTTGAGGAGCAGTACTTC
>TRBJ2-7|TRBD2|TRBV25-1|NA
CASSEGGTSDTEQYF
TGTGCCAGCAGTGAGGGGGGGACTAGCGACACCGAGCAGTACTTC
>TRBJ2-1|TRBD1|TRBV6-4|NA
CASSAKDRAPYNEQFF
TGTGCCAGCAGCGCCAAAGACAGGGCCCCCTACAATGAGCAGTTCTTC
>TRBJ2-2|NA|TRBV28|NA
CASSPEFTGELFF
TGTGCCAGCAGTCCCGAATTCACCGGGGAGCTGTTTTTT
>TRBJ2-7|NA|TRBV27|NA
CASSSGDSYEQYF
TGTGCCAGCAGTTCGGGTGACTCCTACGAGCAGTACTTC
>TRBJ2-7|TRBD1|TRBV13|NA
CASSFNRGPYEQYF
TGTGCCAGCAGCTTCAACAGGGGGCCCTACGAGCAGTACTTC
>TRBJ1-3|TRBD1|TRBV15|NA
CATSSEGGDREYF
TGTGCCACCAGCAGTGAGGGTGGTGACAGGGAATATTTT
>TRBJ1-2|TRBD1|TRBV5-4|NA
CASSLADRGYGYTF
TGTGCCAGCAGCTTGGCGGACAGGGGGTATGGCTACACCTTC
>TRBJ1-3|NA|TRBV28|NA
CASSRQSSGNTIYF
TGTGCCAGCAGCCGCCAAAGCAGTGGAAACACCATATATTTT
>TRBJ2-2|NA|TRBV28|NA
CASTLSSPYSTGELFF
TGTGCCAGCACCTTATCCAGCCCTTATAGCACCGGGGAGCTGTTTTTT
>TRBJ1-1|NA|TRBV4-2|NA
CASSQPDMNIRAFF
TGTGCCAGCAGCCAACCGGACATGAACATTCGGGCTTTCTTT
>TRBJ2-5|TRBD1|TRBV19|once
CASSLRRTGQETQYF
TGTGCCAGTAGCCTGAGGCGGACAGGTCAAGAGACCCAGTACTTC
>TRBJ1-1|NA|TRBV6-5|once
CASKPHRQNTEAFF
TGTGCCAGCAAACCACACAGGCAGAACACTGAAGCTTTCTTT